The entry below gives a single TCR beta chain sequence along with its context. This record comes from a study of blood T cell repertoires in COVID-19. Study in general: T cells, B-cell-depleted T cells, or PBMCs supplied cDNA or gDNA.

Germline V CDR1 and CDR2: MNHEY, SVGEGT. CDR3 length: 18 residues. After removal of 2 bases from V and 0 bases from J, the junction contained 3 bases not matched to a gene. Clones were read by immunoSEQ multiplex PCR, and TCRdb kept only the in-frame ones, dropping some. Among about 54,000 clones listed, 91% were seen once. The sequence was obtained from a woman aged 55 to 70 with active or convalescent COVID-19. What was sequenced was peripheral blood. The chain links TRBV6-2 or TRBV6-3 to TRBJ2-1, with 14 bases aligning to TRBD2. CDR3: CASSYVTSGRASYNEQFF. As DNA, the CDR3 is TGTGCCAGCAGTTACGTGACTAGCGGGAGGGCCTCCTACAATGAGCAGTTCTTC.